These T cell receptor beta chains were read from a single sample in a study of cytomegalovirus exposure and HLA in healthy donors. Produced via immunoSEQ multiplex PCR; TCRdb's table is partial and in-frame only. The sample lists about 130,000 clones; roughly four fifths were seen once. The sequenced sample was PBMCs. These receptors were taken from a woman in her thirties or forties in good health and CMV-seropositive. Each CDR3 is given with its conserved first and last residue. A D gene is named only where the DNA matches it firmly. Clone size appears in some rows only: once, few, many, or a class for an expanded clone.

V gene	clone size	D gene	J gene	CDR3 length	CDR3 DNA	CDR3 protein
TRBV7-7	once	NA	TRBJ2-1	13	TGTGCTAGCAGCGACCGCTTGGCGGAGGAGCAGTTCTTC	CASSDRLAEEQFF
TRBV7-6	NA	TRBD1	TRBJ1-6	16	TGTGCCAGCAGCCGCGGACAGGGAGGTTTGGATTCACCCCTCCACTTT	CASSRGQGGLDSPLHF
TRBV10-3	NA	TRBD2	TRBJ2-7	14	TGTGCCATCAGTACGGGACTAGCGGGAGTCGAGCAGTACTTC	CAISTGLAGVEQYF
TRBV9	NA	TRBD1	TRBJ1-1	15	TGTGCCAGCAGCTCCCTACAGGGGGCGTACACTGAAGCTTTCTTT	CASSSLQGAYTEAFF
TRBV7-2	NA	NA	TRBJ2-1	16	TGTGCCAGCAGCTTAGGCCTGTTGAGCTCCTACAATGAGCAGTTCTTC	CASSLGLLSSYNEQFF
TRBV7-2	NA	TRBD2	TRBJ2-7	18	TGTGCCAGCAGCTTTACTAGCGGGTCAGCCGGTGGGGATTACGAGCAGTACTTC	CASSFTSGSAGGDYEQYF
TRBV5-1	NA	TRBD2	TRBJ2-3	17	TGCGCCAGCAGCTGGGGGCCCGGGACTAGCGGCACAGATACGCAGTATTTT	CASSWGPGTSGTDTQYF
TRBV18	NA	TRBD2	TRBJ2-1	15	TGTGCCAGCTCACCACCCCTAGCGGGAGACCATGAGCAGTTCTTC	CASSPPLAGDHEQFF
TRBV6-1	once	NA	TRBJ1-2	11	TGTGCCAGCAGTGATCGGGTCGGCTACACCTTC	CASSDRVGYTF
TRBV7-9	NA	NA	TRBJ1-5	14	TGTGCCAGCAGCTTAGAAGGGGGTGGTCAGCCCCAGCATTTT	CASSLEGGGQPQHF
TRBV5-8	NA	NA	TRBJ1-5	15	TGTGCCAGCAGCCACGACACTTATAGCAATCAGCCCCAGCATTTT	CASSHDTYSNQPQHF
TRBV27	NA	TRBD1	TRBJ2-1	16	TGTGCCAGCAGTTTTCCGGACAGGGGATCCTACAATGAGCAGTTCTTC	CASSFPDRGSYNEQFF
TRBV7-9	NA	NA	TRBJ1-2	13	TGTGCCAGCAGCTTAGGGGACTCCTATGGCTACACCTTC	CASSLGDSYGYTF
TRBV10-3	NA	TRBD1	TRBJ2-3	14	TGTGCCATCAGTGTTACAGGGGGCACAGATACGCAGTATTTT	CAISVTGGTDTQYF
TRBV19	NA	NA	TRBJ2-4	17	TGTGCCAGTAGTCCAGGGAAGTCACAACTTACCAAAAACATTCAGTACTTC	CASSPGKSQLTKNIQYF
TRBV30	NA	NA	TRBJ1-3	11	TGTGCCTGGAGGGGAGGGAACACCATATATTTT	CAWRGGNTIYF
TRBV14	once	TRBD2	TRBJ2-3	16	TGTGCCAGCAGCCCCCTTTTAGCGGGTGAGAGAGATACGCAGTATTTT	CASSPLLAGERDTQYF
TRBV9	NA	TRBD2	TRBJ2-1	16	TGTGCCAGCAGCTCTTGGACTAGCGGGGTTAGAAATGAGCAGTTCTTC	CASSSWTSGVRNEQFF
TRBV29-1	NA	NA	TRBJ2-7	13	TGCAGCGTTGGGGGAGGCTCTACCTACGAGCAGTACTTC	CSVGGGSTYEQYF
TRBV29-1	NA	TRBD2	TRBJ2-1	12	TGCAGCGTTGACCCTAGCGGGATTGCGCCGTTCTTC	CSVDPSGIAPFF
TRBV7-9	NA	TRBD2	TRBJ2-1	19	TGTGCCAGCAGCGTAGGACTAGCGGGAGGGCCGGGCTCCTACAATGAGCAGTTCTTC	CASSVGLAGGPGSYNEQFF
TRBV29-1	once	TRBD1	TRBJ1-2	12	TGCAGCGTTCAGGGGGCAGGCTATGGCTACACCTTC	CSVQGAGYGYTF